There are a few counts of the clone carrying this T cell receptor beta chain. Its matching antigen is unknown. Exclusions: uncontrolled infection, other autoimmune disease, pregnancy, lactation. PBMCs were obtained from under 13 ml fresh peripheral blood. The sample is drawn from a study of T cells in Graves' hyperthyroidism and ophthalmopathy. Study results and caveats: The model identified upcoming ophthalmopathy a median about 6.5 months ahead of onset. A 13 V-J model separated ophthalmopathy from stable hyperthyroidism.

TCR beta CDR3 regions were amplified from RNA transcripts. The TCR CDR3 was amplified in a first-round RT-PCR using the HTBI primer set. TCRdb called the multiplex PCR reads again in MiXCR, with one record for every CDR3 protein. The sample consists of about 610,000 distinct CDR3 sequences, about 16% of them appearing once. The germline V gene encodes CDR1 LGHDT and CDR2 YNNKEL (reference sequence). J gave up 2 bases and V 3 bases, and 15 bases lay outside the gene matches. The CDR3 totals 18 residues. The receptor was derived from a middle-aged woman with Graves' ophthalmopathy. Source material: blood. V usage is TRBV3-1 and J usage is TRBJ2-5; 7 bases agree with TRBD2. CDR3 sequence (DNA): TGTGCCAGCAGCCACGCCCGGCGAGGCCTAGCGGAACAAGAGACCCAGTACTTC. Translating gives CASSHARRGLAEQETQYF.